One and the same sample provided the 21 T cell receptor beta chains below, sequenced in a study of blood T cell repertoires in COVID-19. Sequencing used immunoSEQ multiplex PCR; TCRdb keeps in-frame clones, though not all of them. The sample carries 210,000 or so clones, approximately 80% recorded once. The sample consisted of PBMCs or T cells enriched from blood (not recorded which). The source is a woman between 50 and 59 years old with acute COVID-19.

The genes are TRBV14 and TRBJ1-2; TRBD1 aligns across 9 bases. Losses at the gene ends were 2 bases for V and 8 bases for J; bases not matched to a gene: 9. This CDR3 is 15 amino acids long. Germline V lookup: CDR1 SGHDN, CDR2 FVKESK. DNA of the CDR3: TGTGCCAGCAGCCAAAACTACGACAGGGGGAAGGGCTACACCTTC. Translating gives CASSQNYDRGKGYTF. Full variable domain (outside the CDR3, taken from reference TRBV14 and TRBJ1-2): EAGVTQFPSHSVIEKGQTVTLRCDPISGHDNLYWYRRVMGKEIKFLLHFVKESKQDESGMPNNRFLAERTGGTYSTLKVQPAELEDSGVYFCASSQNYDRGKGYTFGSGTRLTVV.

J is TRBJ2-1 and V is TRBV30; 10 bases agree with TRBD2. CDR1 and CDR2 (germline): GTSNPN, SVGIG (reference sequence). This CDR3 region has 17 residues. V shed 3 bases, J shed 1 base, and the junction held 9 bases outside the gene matches. CDR3: CAWRKRLLAGSYNEQFF. As DNA, the CDR3 is TGTGCCTGGAGGAAACGACTACTAGCGGGATCCTACAATGAGCAGTTCTTC. Full variable domain (missing parts from reference TRBV30 and TRBJ2-1): SQTIHQWPATLVQPVGSPLSLECTVEGTSNPNLYWYRQAAGRGLQLLFYSVGIGQISSEVPQNLSASRPQDRQFILSSKKLLLSDSGFYLCAWRKRLLAGSYNEQFFGPGTRLTVL.

Written as DNA, the CDR3 is TGTGCCAGCTCACAGGGACAGCGCTCGGATACGCAGTATTTT. Translation gives CASSQGQRSDTQYF. The gene calls are TRBV18 and TRBJ2-3, with 7 bases matching TRBD1. V was clipped by 4 bases and J by 6 bases; unmatched bases: 7. Germline CDR1 reads KGHSH; CDR2 reads LQKENI. This CDR3 spans 14 amino acids.

The genes are TRBV2 and TRBJ1-3; 9 bases are shared with TRBD1. This CDR3 comprises 20 residues. After removal of 4 bases from V and 1 base from J, the junction contained 17 bases not matched to a gene. The germline gives CDR1 SNHLY, CDR2 FYNNEI. The chain's CDR3 is CASSAPGQGENVRSGNTIYF. CDR3 DNA: TGTGCCAGCAGTGCGCCGGGACAGGGAGAAAACGTCCGATCTGGAAACACCATATATTTT.

This chain uses TRBV19 with TRBJ1-1; weak D call: TRBD1 (5 bases). This CDR3 spans 14 amino acids. Trimming took off 5 bases at V and 4 bases at J, with 14 bases between the two ends. The germline CDR1 and CDR2 sequences are LNHDA and SQIVND (reference sequence). In DNA, the CDR3 is TGTGCCAGTAGTCAACAGGCAGTAGGCACTGAAGCTTTCTTT. Amino acid sequence: CASSQQAVGTEAFF.

The chain couples TRBV19 to TRBJ1-1; no clear D. The CDR3 extends over 14 amino acids. Trimming removed 6 bases from V and 4 bases from J, with 15 bases in between. Per germline, CDR1 LNHDA and CDR2 SQIVND (reference sequence). Written as DNA, the CDR3 is TGTGCCAGTAGCGACGTGGGCTCGAGCACTGAAGCTTTCTTT. Residues: CASSDVGSSTEAFF.

The V and J genes are TRBV5-4 and TRBJ2-5; 7 positions agree with TRBD2. Germline V gene sequence: CDR1 SGHNT, CDR2 YYREEE (reference sequence). The J segment lost 2 bases and the V segment lost 4 bases, leaving 8 bases of the junction unmatched. The CDR3 is made up of 15 amino acids. The CDR3 reads CASSHSGAYQETQYF. CDR3 bases: TGTGCCAGCAGCCACAGCGGGGCCTATCAAGAGACCCAGTACTTC. The entire variable domain, with the rest obtained from reference TRBV5-4 and TRBJ2-5, is as follows: ETGVTQSPTHLIKTRGQQVTLRCSSQSGHNTVSWYQQALGQGPQFIFQYYREEENGRGNFPPRFSGLQFPNYSSELNVNALELDDSALYLCASSHSGAYQETQYFGPGTRLLVL.

The chain uses TRBV29-1 and TRBJ1-1; 7 nucleotides align to TRBD1. Unmatched junction bases numbered 9, after V lost 6 bases and J lost 11 bases. This CDR3 comprises 11 residues. The germline V gene encodes CDR1 SQVTM and CDR2 ANQGSEA. The CDR3: CSVDRERSAFF. In DNA form, the CDR3 reads TGCAGCGTCGACAGGGAGAGGTCGGCTTTCTTT.

This clone was detected only a few times. The chain is built from TRBV9 and TRBJ1-4; D is ambiguous. Germline V CDR1 and CDR2: SGDLS, YYNGEE. The CDR3 loop spans 17 amino acids. Trimming took 1 base from V and 8 from J, leaving 21 bases between them. CDR3 amino acids: CASSVSPRVGASEKLFF. CDR3 sequence (DNA): TGTGCCAGCAGCGTAAGCCCCCGGGTAGGTGCCTCGGAAAAACTGTTTTTT.

The chain employs TRBV3-1 (or the pseudogene TRBV3-2) and TRBJ1-5; D is uncertain. CDR3 size: 16 residues. V was trimmed by 0 bases and J by 7 bases, leaving 16 bases between them. Germline V lookup: CDR1 LGHDT, CDR2 YNNKEL (reference sequence). The CDR3 spells CASSQDVSGSGQPQHF. CDR3 nucleotides: TGTGCCAGCAGCCAAGATGTTTCGGGTTCGGGGCAGCCCCAGCATTTT.

The genes are TRBV7-2 and TRBJ2-7; 10 bases line up with TRBD2. The CDR3 sequence is 18 residues long. V shed 3 bases, J shed 2 bases, and the junction held 13 bases outside the gene matches. Germline assignment: CDR1 SGHTA and CDR2 FQGNSA. The CDR3, as DNA: TGTGCCAGCAGCTTTACAAGACTAGCGGGCGGCGGTGCCTACGAGCAGTACTTC. It codes for CASSFTRLAGGGAYEQYF.

V usage is TRBV7-2 and J usage is TRBJ1-4, with 7 bases matching TRBD1. Germline lookup yields CDR1 SGHTA and CDR2 FQGNSA. The CDR3 consists of 16 residues. V gave up 3 bases and J gave up 2 bases; unmatched junction bases: 6. The CDR3 sequence is CASSFRQGGTNEKLFF. CDR3 in DNA: TGTGCCAGCAGCTTCCGACAGGGTGGGACTAATGAAAAACTGTTTTTT.

The sample holds one count of this clone. The chain couples TRBV7-2 to TRBJ1-6; tentatively, D is TRBD1 (6 bases). There are 17 residues in the CDR3. Germline V gene sequence: CDR1 SGHTA, CDR2 FQGNSA. Trimming shortened V by 6 bases and J by 0 bases, and 15 bases separated the two germline ends. CDR3: CASRGGAGSSYNSPLHF. CDR3 in DNA: TGTGCCAGCAGAGGGGGGGCAGGGAGCTCCTATAATTCACCCCTCCACTTT.

The genes are TRBV9 and TRBJ1-5; D is perhaps TRBD1 (5 bases). V was trimmed by 0 bases and J by 5 bases, leaving 12 bases between them. There are 15 residues in the CDR3. Looked up from germline, CDR1 is SGDLS and CDR2 is YYNGEE. In DNA form, the CDR3 reads TGTGCCAGCAGCGTAGTAGCCGGGGGTGATCAGCCCCAGCATTTT. It yields the protein CASSVVAGGDQPQHF. Using reference TRBV9 and TRBJ1-5 for the parts outside the CDR3, the full variable domain is DSGVTQTPKHLITATGQRVTLRCSPRSGDLSVYWYQQSLDQGLQFLIQYYNGEERAKGNILERFSAQQFPDLHSELNLSSLELGDSALYFCASSVVAGGDQPQHFGDGTRLSIL.

This clone was counted between two and nine times. The chain uses TRBV28 and TRBJ1-6; 7 bases match TRBD1. The CDR3 is 17 residues long. Trimming removed 4 bases from V and 7 bases from J; junction bases left unmatched: 13. Germline values: CDR1 MDHEN, CDR2 SYDVKM. The CDR3 nucleotides read TGTGCCAGCAGTTCCGCTGGCGAGACAGGGTGGAATTCACCCCTCCACTTT. This gives the protein CASSSAGETGWNSPLHF. The full variable domain, its missing parts supplied by reference TRBV28 and TRBJ1-6, is DVKVTQSSRYLVKRTGEKVFLECVQDMDHENMFWYRQDPGLGLRLIYFSYDVKMKEKGDIPEGYSVSREKKERFSLILESASTNQTSMYLCASSSAGETGWNSPLHFGNGTRLTVT.

The chain has TRBV3-1 (or the pseudogene TRBV3-2) and TRBJ2-7; possible D gene TRBD1, 6 bases. The V gene's germline CDR1 is LGHDT and CDR2 YNNKEL (reference sequence). CDR3 length: 16 amino acids. Trimming removed 0 bases from V and 3 bases from J, with 15 bases in between. The CDR3 bases are TGTGCCAGCAGCCAAGATTGGCAGGGGTTGATCTACGAGCAGTACTTC. Its protein is CASSQDWQGLIYEQYF.

The chain combines TRBV19 with TRBJ2-1; 7 positions agree with TRBD1. The ends lost 6 bases at V and 3 bases at J; junction bases unmatched: 8. From germline, CDR1 is LNHDA and CDR2 SQIVND (reference sequence). The CDR3 runs to 15 residues. DNA for the CDR3: TGTGCCAGTAGACATCCGGGACAGCTCTACAATGAGCAGTTCTTC. Amino acids: CASRHPGQLYNEQFF.

This clone appeared a few times. V gene TRBV5-6 combines with J gene TRBJ2-5; 9 nucleotides agree with TRBD1. This CDR3 region has 15 residues. CDR1 SGHDT and CDR2 YYEEEE come from the germline V gene. The V and J ends lost 4 bases and 4 bases, in that order; junction bases with no gene match: 8. In nucleotides, the CDR3 is TGTGCCAGCAGCGGCAGGGGACAGGGTAGAGAGACCCAGTACTTC. This sequence encodes CASSGRGQGRETQYF.

This clone ranks as medium-sized. The chain recombines TRBV15 with TRBJ2-2; D ambiguous. Germline V CDR1 and CDR2: LNHNV, YYDKDF (reference sequence). V was shortened by 0 bases and J by 1 base, with 12 bases between the two germline ends. The length of the CDR3 is 17 residues. The CDR3 DNA reads as TGTGCCACCAGCAGAGATCAATCGGCAGGGAACACCGGGGAGCTGTTTTTT. Translation gives CATSRDQSAGNTGELFF.

The rearrangement joins TRBV18 to TRBJ1-2; D is possibly TRBD1 (5 bases). V was cut by 2 bases and J by 7 bases, with 11 bases left in between. The CDR3 extends over 13 amino acids. CDR1 and CDR2 (germline): KGHSH, LQKENI. This CDR3 reads CASSPSGGIGYTF. The CDR3, as DNA: TGTGCCAGCTCACCATCGGGGGGTATTGGCTACACCTTC.

The chain employs TRBV27 and TRBJ2-5, with 13 nucleotides matching TRBD2. Germline lookup yields CDR1 MNHEY and CDR2 SMNVEV (reference sequence). The V and J ends lost 4 bases and 5 bases, in that order; junction bases with no gene match: 7. CDR3 size: 16 residues. CDR3 nucleotides: TGTGCCAGCAGTTCCACACTAGCGGGGGGGCCGGAGACCCAGTACTTC. This translates into CASSSTLAGGPETQYF.